This T cell receptor beta chain was retrieved from a study of cytomegalovirus exposure and HLA in healthy donors. Overall study results and limits: A later analysis by the authors found several of the most significant clusters apparently linked to common viral pathogens. Earlier analysis yielded a pattern in which most TCR beta V segments were productive about 90% or about 30% of the time.

This clone was seen more than once but under ten times. What it recognizes is unknown. The PCR had 60 Vbeta and 13 Jbeta primers. In the authors' methods: The authors later counted about 80 million unique TCR beta chains, some 10 million of them shared. TCRdb's copy holds only in-frame clones and misses some; the assay was immunoSEQ multiplex PCR. The V and J calls and clone size are taken from that table; D and trimming were inferred from the DNA. The data contain some 150,000 clones, under 85% of them seen just once; the ten biggest clones take up around 1.6%. J lost 4 bases, V lost 5 bases, and 7 bases had no gene match. The V gene's germline CDR1 is SGHAT and CDR2 FQNNGV. The CDR3 totals 14 residues.

The sequenced sample was PBMCs. The genes are TRBV11-2 and TRBJ1-2, with 7 bases identical to TRBD1. The receptor was isolated from a woman younger than 45 in good health and CMV-seronegative. The chain's CDR3 is CASSPMDRIYGYTF. The DNA for the CDR3 is TGTGCCAGCAGCCCTATGGACAGGATCTATGGCTACACCTTC.